Sequencing of this T cell receptor (beta chain) was carried out in a study of spatial heterogeneity in lung cancer. Study-wide results and caveats: Tumor mutation count correlated with how many alpha and beta TCRs expanded intratumorally. Nonsynonymous mutations, ubiquitous and regional, were tracked respectively by counts of ubiquitous and regional expanded TCRs. Alpha chain coverage of tumor T cells was estimated at approximately 7%, and beta chain coverage at 12% to 15%.

Per the germline V gene, CDR1 is MNHEY and CDR2 is SVGAGI. This CDR3 region has 13 residues. Trimming cost V 8 bases and J 7 bases; bases outside gene matches: 8. This clonotype appeared many times. What it binds is unknown. This beta chain is a stray read from a library made for alpha chains; its abundance is not meaningful. The time point is: sample taken at primary tumor resection. A unique molecular identifier was attached to every TCR cDNA molecule. TCRdb reanalysed the 5' RACE reads using MiXCR and keeps one entry per CDR3 protein. The sample lists about 17,000 distinct CDR3 sequences; approximately 6.2% were seen once.

This receptor was taken from a male donor with early-stage non-small cell lung cancer. The chain employs TRBV6-5 and TRBJ1-2; 9 bases agree with TRBD1. The source was lung tumor tissue, collected at surgery. CDR3 DNA sequence: TGTGCCAGCGGGACAGGGATTCGACGTGGCTACACCTTC. It codes for CASGTGIRRGYTF.